This T cell receptor (beta chain) is drawn from a study of blood T cell repertoires in COVID-19. Original data processing: Reference gene primers were amplified, and this amplification served to estimate nucleated cell counts. The protocol was immunoSEQ multiplex PCR, while the TCRdb copy is restricted to in-frame clones and leaves out a portion. That table is the source of V, J and clone size, and D and trimming were worked out from the DNA. This sample yields 110,000 to 150,000 clones, of which around 82% are seen a single time; around 45% belongs to the top ten. The CDR3 is 20 residues long. V was clipped by 4 bases and J by 2 bases; unmatched bases: 15.

Sequenced sample: peripheral blood. This clonotype originated in a human donor in a cohort sampled during active COVID-19. This chain uses TRBV5-3 with TRBJ2-6; 10 bases are a match to TRBD2. TRBV5-3 is designated an ORF whose function remains uncertain. CDR3 protein: CARSPRTSGSPFTGANVLTF. The CDR3 DNA reads as TGTGCCAGAAGCCCAAGGACTAGCGGAAGCCCATTTACTGGGGCCAACGTCCTGACTTTC.